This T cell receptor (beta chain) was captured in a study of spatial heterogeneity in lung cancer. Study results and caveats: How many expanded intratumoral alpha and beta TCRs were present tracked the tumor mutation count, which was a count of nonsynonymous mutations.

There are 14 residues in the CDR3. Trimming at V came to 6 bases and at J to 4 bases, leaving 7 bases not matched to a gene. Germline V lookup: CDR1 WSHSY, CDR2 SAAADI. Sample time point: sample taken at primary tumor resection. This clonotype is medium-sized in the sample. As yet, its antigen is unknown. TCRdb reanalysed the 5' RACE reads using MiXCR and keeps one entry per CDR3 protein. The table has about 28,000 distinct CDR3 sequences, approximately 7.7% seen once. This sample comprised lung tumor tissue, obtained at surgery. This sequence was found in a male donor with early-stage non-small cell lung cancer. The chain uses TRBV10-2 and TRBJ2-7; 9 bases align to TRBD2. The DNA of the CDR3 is TGCGCCAGCAGGGTGACTAGCGGTCTTTACGAGCAGTACTTC. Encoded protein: CASRVTSGLYEQYF.